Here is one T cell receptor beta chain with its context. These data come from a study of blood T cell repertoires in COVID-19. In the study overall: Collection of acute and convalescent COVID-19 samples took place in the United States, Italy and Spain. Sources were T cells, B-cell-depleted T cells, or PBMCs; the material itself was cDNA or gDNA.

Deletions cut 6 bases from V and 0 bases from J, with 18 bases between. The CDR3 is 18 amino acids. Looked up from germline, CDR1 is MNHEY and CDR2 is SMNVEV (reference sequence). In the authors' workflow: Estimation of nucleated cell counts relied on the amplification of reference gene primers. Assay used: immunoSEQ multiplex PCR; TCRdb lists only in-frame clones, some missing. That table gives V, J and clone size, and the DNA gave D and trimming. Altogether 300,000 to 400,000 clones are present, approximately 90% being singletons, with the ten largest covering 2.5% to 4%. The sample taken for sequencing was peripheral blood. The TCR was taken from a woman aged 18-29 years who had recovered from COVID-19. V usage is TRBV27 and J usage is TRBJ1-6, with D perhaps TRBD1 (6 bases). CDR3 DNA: TGTGCCAGCAGAGATACAGGGACGGGGAGCTCCTATAATTCACCCCTCCACTTT. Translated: CASRDTGTGSSYNSPLHF.